The rows below give T cell receptor beta chains drawn from one sample of a study of T cell repertoires in cytomegalovirus infection. These receptors have no known antigen. TCRdb reanalysed the reads using MiXCR and keeps one entry per CDR3 protein. This sample has about 280,000 distinct CDR3 sequences, with around 20% found just once. This specimen consisted of cultured PBMCs, obtained from culture after CMV antigen stimulation. Every receptor here comes from a human donor in good health (CMV status not recorded). Some clones in this sample may be carry-over from other donors' samples. The CDR3 runs from the conserved cysteine through the conserved F or W. Fields, in order: D gene, J gene, V gene, clone size, CDR3 DNA, CDR3 protein. The D gene is left open where the match is weak. Some rows have no size entry. The others give once, few or many, or a class for an expanded clone.

d_gene: NA
j_gene: TRBJ1-2
v_gene: TRBV20-1
abundance: NA
CDR3nt: TGCAGTGGCACGGGCGGCTATGGCTACACCTTC
CDR3aa: CSGTGGYGYTF

d_gene: NA
j_gene: TRBJ2-1
v_gene: TRBV6-7
abundance: few
CDR3nt: TGTGCCAGCAGTTACTCCTGTAGCGTGAGCTCCTACAATGAGCAGTTCTTC
CDR3aa: CASSYSCSVSSYNEQFF

d_gene: TRBD1
j_gene: TRBJ2-5
v_gene: TRBV28
abundance: NA
CDR3nt: TGTGCCAGCAGCCAGGCGGGACAGGGGGCTTCTAACGAGGGAGAGACCCAGTACTTC
CDR3aa: CASSQAGQGASNEGETQYF

d_gene: NA
j_gene: TRBJ2-1
v_gene: TRBV29-1
abundance: few
CDR3nt: TGCAGCATCGTGGGGGATGAGCAGTTCTTC
CDR3aa: CSIVGDEQFF

d_gene: NA
j_gene: TRBJ2-1
v_gene: TRBV7-9
abundance: NA
CDR3nt: TGTGCCAGCAGCTTAGGAAACCAAGGGCTAGCGAGATGGCAGTTCTTC
CDR3aa: CASSLGNQGLARWQFF

d_gene: NA
j_gene: TRBJ1-5
v_gene: TRBV7-2
abundance: many
CDR3nt: TGTGCCAGCAGCTTGCTGGCGGGGCATAGCAATCAGCCCCAGCATTTT
CDR3aa: CASSLLAGHSNQPQHF

d_gene: TRBD1
j_gene: TRBJ1-5
v_gene: TRBV19
abundance: NA
CDR3nt: TGTGCCAGTAGTATTGGGACAGGGAACGGTCAGCCCCAGCATTTT
CDR3aa: CASSIGTGNGQPQHF

d_gene: TRBD2
j_gene: TRBJ2-5
v_gene: TRBV6-1
abundance: NA
CDR3nt: TGTGCCAGCAGGGGAGGGGTGGGGACCCAGTACTTC
CDR3aa: CASRGGVGTQYF

d_gene: NA
j_gene: TRBJ1-2
v_gene: TRBV19
abundance: NA
CDR3nt: TGTGCCAGTAGTCCCGGGGACCATGGCTACACCTTC
CDR3aa: CASSPGDHGYTF

d_gene: NA
j_gene: TRBJ2-1
v_gene: TRBV20-1
abundance: many
CDR3nt: TGCAGTGCTAGAGGCTTCGTAAGGGACCTAGGGAACAATGAGCAGTTCTTC
CDR3aa: CSARGFVRDLGNNEQFF

d_gene: TRBD2
j_gene: TRBJ2-4
v_gene: TRBV4-1
abundance: many
CDR3nt: TGCGCCAGCAGCCAAGAGACAGCGGGAGGCATTCAGTACTTC
CDR3aa: CASSQETAGGIQYF

d_gene: TRBD1
j_gene: TRBJ2-3
v_gene: TRBV4-1
abundance: NA
CDR3nt: TGCGCCAGCAGCCAACCGATCAGGGGGCGGTTTAATACGCAGTATTTT
CDR3aa: CASSQPIRGRFNTQYF

d_gene: TRBD2
j_gene: TRBJ2-3
v_gene: TRBV20-1
abundance: once
CDR3nt: TGCAGTGCCCCGGGACTAGCGGGAGTGCGGGATACGCAGTATTTT
CDR3aa: CSAPGLAGVRDTQYF

d_gene: NA
j_gene: TRBJ2-1
v_gene: TRBV19
abundance: few
CDR3nt: TGTGCCAGTAGTATGGCGGCCTACAATGAGCAGTTCTTC
CDR3aa: CASSMAAYNEQFF

d_gene: NA
j_gene: TRBJ2-1
v_gene: TRBV4-3
abundance: NA
CDR3nt: TGCGCCAGCAGCCAGCATAACTACAATGAGCAGTTCTTC
CDR3aa: CASSQHNYNEQFF

d_gene: NA
j_gene: TRBJ1-1
v_gene: TRBV12-5
abundance: NA
CDR3nt: TGTGCTAGTGGGGACGGTGACCCGAACACTGAAGCTTTCTTT
CDR3aa: CASGDGDPNTEAFF

d_gene: NA
j_gene: TRBJ2-2
v_gene: TRBV27
abundance: many
CDR3nt: TGTGCCAGCAGCCCGCCGGACAGGCGGAGGGACGGGGAGCTGTTTTTT
CDR3aa: CASSPPDRRRDGELFF

d_gene: NA
j_gene: TRBJ2-3
v_gene: TRBV7-2
abundance: many
CDR3nt: TGTGCCAGCAGCCCTCACGCAGTGGGGGAGATAAAAAACACAGATACGCAGTATTTT
CDR3aa: CASSPHAVGEIKNTDTQYF

d_gene: NA
j_gene: TRBJ2-6
v_gene: TRBV7-2
abundance: many
CDR3nt: TGTGCCAGCAGCTTGACGTCCGGGGCTGGGGCCAACGTCCTGACTTTC
CDR3aa: CASSLTSGAGANVLTF

d_gene: NA
j_gene: TRBJ1-3
v_gene: TRBV19
abundance: NA
CDR3nt: TGTGCCAGTTCCTCGGGCCACGAGGAAAACACCATATATTTT
CDR3aa: CASSSGHEENTIYF

d_gene: TRBD2
j_gene: TRBJ2-7
v_gene: TRBV7-8
abundance: few
CDR3nt: TGTGCCAGCAGCCTGAGGACTAGCCGGTACGAGCAGTACTTC
CDR3aa: CASSLRTSRYEQYF

d_gene: NA
j_gene: TRBJ1-6
v_gene: TRBV7-8
abundance: NA
CDR3nt: TGTGCCAGCAGCTTAGCGGAGAGGACGGGGAACTCACCCCTCCACTTT
CDR3aa: CASSLAERTGNSPLHF

d_gene: NA
j_gene: TRBJ2-1
v_gene: TRBV29-1
abundance: NA
CDR3nt: TGCAGCGTTGTACGTCTAGGGTCCTACAATGAGCAGTTCTTC
CDR3aa: CSVVRLGSYNEQFF

d_gene: TRBD1
j_gene: TRBJ1-2
v_gene: TRBV20-1
abundance: NA
CDR3nt: TGCAGTGCAAGAGGGACAGGGAGAGGAGAAGGCTACACCTTC
CDR3aa: CSARGTGRGEGYTF

d_gene: TRBD1
j_gene: TRBJ1-1
v_gene: TRBV7-2
abundance: many
CDR3nt: TGTGCCAGCAGCTTTAGACAGGGCAGGGCTTTCTTT
CDR3aa: CASSFRQGRAFF

d_gene: TRBD1
j_gene: TRBJ1-5
v_gene: TRBV6-2/TRBV6-3
abundance: NA
CDR3nt: TGTGCCAGCAGTTCCGGGACAGATAGCAATCAGCCCCAGCATTTT
CDR3aa: CASSSGTDSNQPQHF

d_gene: NA
j_gene: TRBJ1-1
v_gene: TRBV4-1
abundance: few
CDR3nt: TGCGCCAGCAGCCACACAACCGGGACACGAAACACTGAAGCTTTCTTT
CDR3aa: CASSHTTGTRNTEAFF

d_gene: NA
j_gene: TRBJ1-1
v_gene: TRBV20-1
abundance: many
CDR3nt: TGCAGTGCTAGAGAGGCGGGTGAAGCTTTCTTT
CDR3aa: CSAREAGEAFF

d_gene: NA
j_gene: TRBJ1-2
v_gene: TRBV7-9
abundance: NA
CDR3nt: TGTGCCAGCAGCTTTGCCTCGGAGGGCTATGGCTACACCTTC
CDR3aa: CASSFASEGYGYTF

d_gene: TRBD1
j_gene: TRBJ2-3
v_gene: TRBV7-2
abundance: few
CDR3nt: TGTGCCAGCAGCGACAGGGTGACAGATACGCAGTATTTT
CDR3aa: CASSDRVTDTQYF

d_gene: NA
j_gene: TRBJ2-1
v_gene: TRBV12-3/TRBV12-4
abundance: NA
CDR3nt: TGTGCCAGCAGTTTATGGGGGAGGAGCTCCTACAATGAGCAGTTCTTC
CDR3aa: CASSLWGRSSYNEQFF

d_gene: NA
j_gene: TRBJ1-6
v_gene: TRBV13
abundance: NA
CDR3nt: TGTGCCAGCAGCGTAGGGGACGGCTTTTATAATTCACCCCTCCACTTT
CDR3aa: CASSVGDGFYNSPLHF

d_gene: NA
j_gene: TRBJ1-6
v_gene: TRBV30
abundance: NA
CDR3nt: TGTGCCTGGAGTGTACCCGGAAATTCACCCCTCCACTTT
CDR3aa: CAWSVPGNSPLHF

d_gene: TRBD1
j_gene: TRBJ1-2
v_gene: TRBV7-2
abundance: many
CDR3nt: TGTGCCAGCAGCGCCTACAGGGGGGCCTATGGCTACACCTTC
CDR3aa: CASSAYRGAYGYTF

d_gene: NA
j_gene: TRBJ2-3
v_gene: TRBV20-1
abundance: NA
CDR3nt: TGCAGTGCTACGGGGGAGATGGGAGATACGCAGTATTTT
CDR3aa: CSATGEMGDTQYF

d_gene: TRBD1
j_gene: TRBJ1-1
v_gene: TRBV11-2
abundance: many
CDR3nt: TGTGCCAGCAGCCCTTTTCGAGGACAGGACACTGAAGCTTTCTTT
CDR3aa: CASSPFRGQDTEAFF

d_gene: TRBD2
j_gene: TRBJ2-1
v_gene: TRBV6-2/TRBV6-3
abundance: many
CDR3nt: TGTGCCAGCAGTTACTCGTTGGGACTAGCGCCTTACAATGAGCAGTTCTTC
CDR3aa: CASSYSLGLAPYNEQFF

d_gene: NA
j_gene: TRBJ1-1
v_gene: TRBV7-2
abundance: many
CDR3nt: TGTGCCAGCAGCTTCGGGTTGGACACTGAAGCTTTCTTT
CDR3aa: CASSFGLDTEAFF

d_gene: NA
j_gene: TRBJ2-5
v_gene: TRBV12-3/TRBV12-4
abundance: many
CDR3nt: TGTGCCAGCAGTTCGACTGGACAAGGCTGGGGGACCCAGTACTTC
CDR3aa: CASSSTGQGWGTQYF

d_gene: TRBD2
j_gene: TRBJ2-7
v_gene: TRBV28
abundance: NA
CDR3nt: TGTGCCAGCAGCCCGACCCCCGTCGGGAGGAAGACCTACGAGCAGTACTTC
CDR3aa: CASSPTPVGRKTYEQYF

d_gene: TRBD2
j_gene: TRBJ2-1
v_gene: TRBV6-2/TRBV6-3
abundance: few
CDR3nt: TGTGCCAGCACTGGAGAAAGCGGGATAACCTACAATGAGCAGTTCTTC
CDR3aa: CASTGESGITYNEQFF

d_gene: NA
j_gene: TRBJ2-5
v_gene: TRBV9
abundance: few
CDR3nt: TGTGCCAGCAGTGCTACGACAGGAGGAACAGAGACCCAGTACTTC
CDR3aa: CASSATTGGTETQYF

d_gene: NA
j_gene: TRBJ2-7
v_gene: TRBV28
abundance: NA
CDR3nt: TGTGCCAGCAGCTCATGGACTGGGCAGCCGGAATCCCTTCCTTACGAGCAGTACTTC
CDR3aa: CASSSWTGQPESLPYEQYF

d_gene: NA
j_gene: TRBJ1-1
v_gene: TRBV7-2
abundance: many
CDR3nt: TGTGCCAGCAGCTCGCGACAGGTTACTGAAGCTTTCTTT
CDR3aa: CASSSRQVTEAFF

d_gene: NA
j_gene: TRBJ2-1
v_gene: TRBV7-2
abundance: many
CDR3nt: TGTGCCAGCAGCTTAACTCCAGGGAACTCCTACAATGAGCAGTTCTTC
CDR3aa: CASSLTPGNSYNEQFF

d_gene: TRBD1
j_gene: TRBJ1-5
v_gene: TRBV19
abundance: few
CDR3nt: TGTGCCAGTAGGGACTGGACAGGGGGAGGCAATCAGCCCCAGCATTTT
CDR3aa: CASRDWTGGGNQPQHF

d_gene: NA
j_gene: TRBJ1-2
v_gene: TRBV7-8
abundance: few
CDR3nt: TGTGCCAGCAGCCCTAGGCCAGGGGAGGCCTATGGCTACACCTTC
CDR3aa: CASSPRPGEAYGYTF

d_gene: NA
j_gene: TRBJ2-4
v_gene: TRBV12-3/TRBV12-4
abundance: few
CDR3nt: TGTGCCAGCAGTATCGCGGAGAGGGTAGTTCAGTACTTC
CDR3aa: CASSIAERVVQYF

d_gene: TRBD1
j_gene: TRBJ1-4
v_gene: TRBV4-1
abundance: NA
CDR3nt: TGCGCCAGCAGCCTTGCTCCGGGACAGGGGGGTGAAAAACTGTTTTTT
CDR3aa: CASSLAPGQGGEKLFF

d_gene: NA
j_gene: TRBJ1-4
v_gene: TRBV5-1
abundance: NA
CDR3nt: TGCGCCAGCAGCCCTGGCGACAGCGCAACTAATGAAAAACTGTTTTTT
CDR3aa: CASSPGDSATNEKLFF

d_gene: NA
j_gene: TRBJ1-5
v_gene: TRBV12-3/TRBV12-4
abundance: NA
CDR3nt: TGTGCCAGCAGTCCTAGGGGTATTAGCAATCAGCCCCAGCATTTT
CDR3aa: CASSPRGISNQPQHF

d_gene: TRBD1
j_gene: TRBJ2-3
v_gene: TRBV28
abundance: NA
CDR3nt: TGTGCCAGCAGTGACAGGGCAGATACGCAGTATTTT
CDR3aa: CASSDRADTQYF

d_gene: TRBD2
j_gene: TRBJ2-1
v_gene: TRBV7-8
abundance: many
CDR3nt: TGTGCCAGCAGCTTCTGGACTAGCGGGAAGGGAGGCGATGAGCAGTTCTTC
CDR3aa: CASSFWTSGKGGDEQFF

d_gene: NA
j_gene: TRBJ1-1
v_gene: TRBV14
abundance: NA
CDR3nt: TGTGCCAGCAGCCAAAACACCCCGAACACTGAAGCTTTCTTT
CDR3aa: CASSQNTPNTEAFF

d_gene: TRBD1
j_gene: TRBJ1-4
v_gene: TRBV7-8
abundance: NA
CDR3nt: TGTGCCAGCAGCTTAGCGACAGGGGGGGAAAAACTGTTTTTT
CDR3aa: CASSLATGGEKLFF

d_gene: NA
j_gene: TRBJ2-1
v_gene: TRBV11-2
abundance: few
CDR3nt: TGTGCCAGCAGCCAGGTGTCAAACTCCTACAATGAGCAGTTCTTC
CDR3aa: CASSQVSNSYNEQFF

d_gene: NA
j_gene: TRBJ2-5
v_gene: TRBV7-2
abundance: few
CDR3nt: TGTGCCAGCAGCTTAGTCAGAACTAGACCCCAAGAGACCCAGTACTTC
CDR3aa: CASSLVRTRPQETQYF